This TCR beta chain originates from a study of cytomegalovirus exposure and HLA in healthy donors. PCR employed 60 Vbeta and 13 Jbeta primers. This table comes from immunoSEQ multiplex PCR, and its TCRdb copy is limited to in-frame clones, with some not included. The sample gives over 200,000 clones, about three quarters of which show up once; roughly 2.6% is in the top ten. This clone showed up just once. The CDR3 sequence is 13 residues long. Germline CDR1 SGHDT, CDR2 YYEEEE. V was pared by 0 bases and J by 5 bases, with 8 bases between. Sequencing was done on a sample of PBMCs. The sequence derives from a woman in her fifties or sixties in good health and CMV-seropositive. The chain recombines TRBV5-6 with TRBJ1-2; D is undetermined. In DNA, the CDR3 is TGTGCCAGCAGCTTGGATTCACAATATGGCTACACCTTC. This encodes CASSLDSQYGYTF.